This TCR beta chain originates from a study of T cells after yellow fever vaccination. Study-wide context: Low-cell-number fractions were prepared with SMART-Seq v4 Ultra Low Input. Study-level points and caveats: One caveat is that FACS-sorted repertoires could contain abundant clonotypes contaminating from the bulk population. A weaker secondary response peaked on day 5, the primary on day 15.

As TCR cDNA was made by 5'RACE template switching, a universal primer site and UMIs were added. Via MiXCR, TCRdb re-called the 5' RACE reads, giving one row per CDR3 protein. The repertoire holds 150,000 to 200,000 distinct CDR3 sequences, with over 7% as singletons. This clonotype was recorded a few times. Its antigen is as yet unknown. V was trimmed by 5 bases and J by 0 bases, leaving 14 bases between them. The CDR3 consists of 16 residues. This sequence joins TRBV12-3 or TRBV12-4 and TRBJ1-5; a possible D gene is TRBD1 (5 bases). This specimen consisted of CD8+ T cells sorted from PBMCs, obtained 45 days after the yellow fever booster vaccination. The receptor's source is a man aged 18 to 29 who received the YFV17D yellow fever vaccine. CDR3 protein: CASSLGPRDSNQPQHF. CDR3 DNA: TGTGCCAGCAGTCTAGGCCCCAGGGATAGCAATCAGCCCCAGCATTTT.